These T cell receptor beta chains were read from a single sample in a study of blood T cell repertoires in COVID-19. Method: immunoSEQ multiplex PCR; TCRdb's copy keeps in-frame clones and lacks some. The sample has tens of thousands of clones, 70% to 85% seen once. Sequenced material: peripheral blood. These receptors were taken from a human donor with acute or convalescent COVID-19. The donor label of this sample is uncertain. The CDR3 runs from the conserved cysteine through the conserved F or W. A D gene is named only where the DNA matches it firmly. Size tells how often a clone was seen (once, few, many) or the class of an expanded clone, and some rows leave it out.

>TRBJ1-6|NA|TRBV18|NA
TGTGCCAGCTCACCCCAGGGGCAGGGCGGTTCACCCCTCCACTTT
CASSPQGQGGSPLHF
>TRBJ2-1|TRBD2|TRBV29-1|NA
TGCAGCGTTGATGTCCTTAGCGGGAGTCACGAGCAGTTCTTC
CSVDVLSGSHEQFF
>TRBJ1-1|NA|TRBV12-3/TRBV12-4|once
TGTGCCAGCAGTTTGACAGGACCTACTGAAGCTTTCTTT
CASSLTGPTEAFF
>TRBJ2-5|NA|TRBV27|NA
TGTGCCACCCGAGGGCCGGCGGAGACCCAGTACTTC
CATRGPAETQYF
>TRBJ2-6|NA|TRBV5-1|NA
TGCGCCAGCAGCTTGGGGAGCTCTGGGGCCAACGTCCTGACTTTC
CASSLGSSGANVLTF
>TRBJ2-5|TRBD1|TRBV5-1|NA
TGCGCCAGCAGCTTGGGTAACAGGGGAGAGACCCAGTACTTC
CASSLGNRGETQYF
>TRBJ2-7|NA|TRBV29-1|NA
TGCAGCGTTGAAGCCGGTACCTACGAGCAGTACTTC
CSVEAGTYEQYF
>TRBJ1-5|NA|TRBV27|NA
TGTGCCAGCTCCCTCACGGGTTCCCAGCCCCAGCATTTT
CASSLTGSQPQHF
>TRBJ2-2|TRBD2|TRBV2|NA
TGTGCCAGCAGTGAAGGGACTAGAGAGGGCGGGGAGCTGTTTTTT
CASSEGTREGGELFF
>TRBJ2-5|NA|TRBV7-9|NA
TGTGCCAGCAGCTTCCTTCAAGAGACCCAGTACTTC
CASSFLQETQYF
>TRBJ2-5|NA|TRBV29-1|NA
TGCAGCGCTTCCAGAGCGGCTCAAGAGACCCAGTACTTC
CSASRAAQETQYF
>TRBJ2-7|TRBD1|TRBV6-2/TRBV6-3|NA
TGTGCCAGCAGTTCCACAGGGGACTACGAGCAGTACTTC
CASSSTGDYEQYF
>TRBJ1-1|TRBD1|TRBV9|NA
TGTGCCAGCAGCCTAGACGTCCAGGGGGCTGTCACTGAAGCTTTCTTT
CASSLDVQGAVTEAFF
>TRBJ2-7|TRBD2|TRBV6-2/TRBV6-3|NA
TGTGCCAGCAGTTACGCTGCGGGAGGGAGGTACGAGCAGTACTTC
CASSYAAGGRYEQYF